This entry lists 6 T cell receptor beta chains sequenced from one sample in a study of blood T cells in healthy people across ages. Combining a sample-barcoded 5' primer with a J-beta primer mix, a second PCR ran for roughly 6 to 12 cycles. Each CDR3 protein gets one entry after TCRdb re-called the 5' RACE reads with MiXCR. The sample holds over 500,000 distinct CDR3 sequences, under 65% seen once. The sample taken for sequencing was blood. Receptor source: a woman of 80 years or more in good health.

The chain links TRBV12-3 or TRBV12-4 to TRBJ2-5; 10 nucleotides align to TRBD1. This CDR3 region has 15 residues. Losses at the gene ends were 6 bases for V and 4 bases for J; bases not matched to a gene: 8. The CDR3 protein is CASSTGTGEGETQYF. DNA of the CDR3: TGTGCCAGCAGCACCGGGACAGGGGAGGGAGAGACCCAGTACTTC.

This clonotype was counted between two and nine times. With a much larger clone just one base away, this may be a read error. This rearrangement joins TRBV12-3 or TRBV12-4 to TRBJ2-7, with unresolved D. The CDR3 runs to 12 residues. The CDR3 bases are TGTGCCAGCAGTGGTCCTTCCTACGGGCAGTACTTC. The encoded protein is CASSGPSYGQYF.

The V and J genes are TRBV7-6 and TRBJ2-2; 8 bases line up with TRBD2. This CDR3 has 16 residues. Trimming at V came to 7 bases and at J to 4 bases, leaving 11 bases not matched to a gene. The V gene's germline CDR1 is SGHVS and CDR2 FNYEAQ. The CDR3 coding sequence is TGTGCCAGCACTATTCCAGCGGGGGCGCGCACCGGGGAGCTGTTTTTT. This encodes CASTIPAGARTGELFF.

The rearrangement links TRBV4-3 to TRBJ1-2; possible D gene TRBD1, 5 bases. Per the germline V gene, CDR1 is LGHNA and CDR2 is YSLEER. V was pared by 1 base and J by 4 bases, with 16 bases between. The CDR3 contains 16 residues. The CDR3 region has the DNA TGCGCCAGCAGCCAAGCCACCGGGACTCTCGTCTATGGCTACACCTTC. It specifies CASSQATGTLVYGYTF.

The J gene is TRBJ2-1, the V gene TRBV2, with TRBD1 matching over 10 bases. CDR3 length equals 16 residues. Germline V gene lookup returns CDR1 SNHLY and CDR2 FYNNEI. Trimming took 4 bases from V and 8 from J; bases not matched to a gene: 11. The CDR3 DNA is TGTGCCAGCAGTGTTGGGACAGGGGATCCCTTCGATGAGCAGTTCTTC. Residues: CASSVGTGDPFDEQFF.

This clonotype was counted ten times or more. This chain links TRBV3-1 with TRBJ2-6; 7 bases agree with TRBD1. V lost 4 bases to trimming and J lost 2 bases; unmatched junction nucleotides: 2. CDR3 length: 15 amino acids. CDR1 and CDR2 from the germline V gene are LGHDT and YNNKEL (reference sequence). CDR3 residues: CASSLGTAGANVLTF. CDR3 coding DNA: TGTGCCAGCAGCCTAGGGACAGCTGGGGCCAACGTCCTGACTTTC.